The 26 T cell receptor beta chains reported below all come from one sample, sequenced in a study of cytomegalovirus exposure and HLA in healthy donors. Sequencing was performed with immunoSEQ multiplex PCR; in TCRdb, only in-frame clones are kept and a portion is missing. Of approximately 160,000 clones listed, less than 95% are singletons. The source material was PBMCs. The receptors come from a woman in her late teens or twenties in good health and CMV-seropositive.

The rearrangement joins TRBV6-1 to TRBJ2-1; 8 bases are shared with TRBD2. CDR1 and CDR2 (germline): MNHNS, SASEGT. The length of the CDR3 is 14 residues. V lost 6 bases to trimming and J lost 3 bases; unmatched junction nucleotides: 4. The DNA of the CDR3 is TGTGCCAGCAGAACGGGGGGGGGCTACAATGAGCAGTTCTTC. Translating gives CASRTGGGYNEQFF.

J is TRBJ2-3 and V is TRBV29-1; possibly TRBD2 for D (6 bases). Germline CDR1 reads SQVTM; CDR2 reads ANQGSEA. The CDR3 runs 12 residues. The germline V and J ends were trimmed by 5 bases and 5 bases, with 11 bases remaining between them. The CDR3 nucleotides are TGCAGCGTTTCGGAGGGCAGAGATACGCAGTATTTT. This gives the protein CSVSEGRDTQYF.

The rearrangement links TRBV21-1 to TRBJ1-5. TRBV21-1 is recorded as a pseudogene. The length of the CDR3 is 14 residues. The CDR3 DNA is TGTGCCAGCAGCCACGACTTAGACACCGGGGTTCGGCATTTT. Amino acids: CASSHDLDTGVRHF.

The chain carries TRBV4-1 and TRBJ1-2; 9 positions match TRBD1. This CDR3 is 13 amino acids long. Trimming removed 3 bases from V and 8 bases from J; junction bases left unmatched: 4. Germline V gene lookup returns CDR1 MGHRA and CDR2 YSYEKL. CDR3 in amino acids: CASSQTGTGGYTF. Written as DNA, the CDR3 is TGCGCCAGCAGCCAGACGGGGACAGGGGGCTACACCTTC.

This clone came up a few times. The rearrangement joins TRBV6-5 to TRBJ2-7, with 9 bases fitting TRBD2. In germline, CDR1 is MNHEY, CDR2 SVGAGI. There are 15 residues in the CDR3. Trimming at V came to 2 bases and at J to 6 bases, leaving 8 bases not matched to a gene. The CDR3 spells CASSYTVAGVGEQYF. The DNA of the CDR3 is TGTGCCAGCAGTTACACAGTAGCGGGAGTGGGCGAGCAGTACTTC.

This clone occurred once. V gene TRBV7-9 combines with J gene TRBJ2-3, with TRBD2 matching 8 bases. The V segment lost 2 bases and the J segment 4 bases; nucleotides outside the gene matches: 2. Germline V lookup: CDR1 SEHNR, CDR2 FQNEAQ (reference sequence). The CDR3 is 14 amino acids. This CDR3 is CASSLSGGPDTQYF. CDR3 nucleotide sequence: TGTGCCAGCAGCTTATCGGGAGGGCCAGATACGCAGTATTTT.

This chain uses TRBV5-3 with TRBJ1-4; tentative D call: TRBD1 (6 bases). TRBV5-3 belongs to the ORF category, with a function that is uncertain. The germline V and J ends were trimmed by 0 bases and 7 bases, with 19 bases remaining between them. The CDR3 is 17 amino acids. CDR3 amino acids: CARSLGGPACMGEKLFF. The DNA of the CDR3 is TGTGCCAGAAGCTTGGGGGGGCCCGCCTGCATGGGTGAAAAACTGTTTTTT.

The chain's CDR3 is CASSLGAGHTDTQYF. The CDR3 nucleotides are TGTGCCAGCAGCTTAGGAGCGGGGCACACAGATACGCAGTATTTT. The chain couples TRBV11-2 to TRBJ2-3, with 7 bases matching TRBD2. Germline lookup yields CDR1 SGHAT and CDR2 FQNNGV. V gave up 1 base and J gave up 2 bases; unmatched junction bases: 3. This CDR3 contains 15 residues.

This CDR3 reads CAWNRGRPNEQFF. The CDR3 coding sequence is TGTGCCTGGAACAGGGGCCGACCCAATGAGCAGTTCTTC. The chain joins TRBV30 to TRBJ2-1; the match to TRBD1 covers 7 bases. The CDR3 has 13 residues. Germline V gives CDR1 GTSNPN, CDR2 SVGIG (reference sequence). Trimming removed 4 bases from V and 6 bases from J; junction bases left unmatched: 6.

The chain links TRBV11-2 to TRBJ2-6; D is ambiguous. The germline V and J ends were trimmed by 5 bases and 0 bases, with 17 bases remaining between them. The CDR3 loop spans 18 amino acids. Germline CDR1 and CDR2: SGHAT and FQNNGV. CDR3 bases: TGTGCCAGCAGCCCTTTGAAAGCGAATCCCTCTGGGGCCAACGTCCTGACTTTC. It codes for CASSPLKANPSGANVLTF.

The J gene is TRBJ1-3, the V gene TRBV7-9; a possible D gene is TRBD1 (6 bases). The germline V gene encodes CDR1 SEHNR and CDR2 FQNEAQ (reference sequence). The V gene lost 4 bases and the J gene lost 0 bases, with 13 bases spanning the gap. The CDR3 has 16 amino acids. The CDR3 DNA sequence: TGTGCCAGCAGCTGGGGGGGGCACAGCTCTGGAAACACCATATATTTT. This gives the protein CASSWGGHSSGNTIYF. The variable domain in full, with the rest retrieved from reference TRBV7-9 and TRBJ1-3, is DTGVSQNPRHKITKRGQNVTFRCDPISEHNRLYWYRQTLGQGPEFLTYFQNEAQLEKSRLLSDRFSAERPKGSFSTLEIQRTEQGDSAMYLCASSWGGHSSGNTIYFGEGSWLTVV.

The chain uses TRBV27 and TRBJ2-1, with TRBD2 matching 7 bases. Germline V gene data show CDR1 as MNHEY and CDR2 as SMNVEV (reference sequence). The CDR3 has 15 residues. Trimming cost V 3 bases and J 7 bases; bases outside gene matches: 9. The CDR3 nucleotides read TGTGCCAGCAGTTTCGGCGGGAGTAGTCTGAATGAGCAGTTCTTC. Its protein is CASSFGGSSLNEQFF.

The chain combines TRBV11-3 with TRBJ2-2, with a possible D match to TRBD1 (5 bases). The V and J ends lost 0 bases and 5 bases respectively, with 7 bases between them. Germline CDR1 is SGHNT and CDR2 is YENEEA. There are 14 residues in the CDR3. DNA of the CDR3: TGTGCCAGCAGCTTAGATCGGACAACCGGGGAGCTGTTTTTT. The encoded protein is CASSLDRTTGELFF.

This clone appeared once. The J gene is TRBJ1-5, the V gene TRBV6-1; D remains unclear. The CDR3 totals 15 residues. The ends were cut back, 1 base at V and 1 base at J, with 8 bases in the middle. Looked up from germline, CDR1 is MNHNS and CDR2 is SASEGT. CDR3: CASSEVGASNQPQHF. The CDR3, as DNA: TGTGCCAGCAGTGAAGTAGGAGCCAGCAATCAGCCCCAGCATTTT.

The chain carries TRBV10-2 and TRBJ2-3; 12 bases align to TRBD2. Germline-derived CDR1 and CDR2 are WSHSY and SAAADI. J lost 5 bases, V lost 5 bases, and 5 bases had no gene match. CDR3 length: 15 amino acids. The CDR3 DNA follows: TGCGCCAGCAGTCTAGCGGGGGGGCCGGTAGATACGCAGTATTTT. Its translation: CASSLAGGPVDTQYF.

Turning to this clone: This CDR3 is also generated by other DNA sequences in the sample. The rearrangement joins TRBV19 to TRBJ2-2; no clear D. V lost 0 bases to trimming and J lost 9 bases, with 2 bases between them. Germline V CDR1 and CDR2: LNHDA, SQIVND (reference sequence). This CDR3 comprises 11 residues. This CDR3 reads CASSIDRELFF. The CDR3 coding sequence is TGTGCCAGTAGTATAGACAGGGAGCTGTTTTTT.

V is TRBV15 and J is TRBJ2-7; perhaps TRBD2 as D (7 bases). Germline CDR1 reads LNHNV; CDR2 reads YYDKDF (reference sequence). V dropped 9 bases and J dropped 6 bases, with 18 bases sitting between them. This CDR3 comprises 13 residues. The CDR3 loop is CATNHTGGVEQYF. CDR3 bases: TGTGCCACGAACCACACGGGGGGCGTCGAGCAGTACTTC.

This chain uses TRBV5-4 with TRBJ1-6; TRBD1 matches at 8 bases. The germline V gene encodes CDR1 SGHNT and CDR2 YYREEE (reference sequence). The trim removed 0 bases at V and 9 bases at J, leaving 8 bases unmatched. The CDR3 is 16 residues long. This chain's CDR3 is CASSLEATGGSSPLHF. CDR3 DNA: TGTGCCAGCAGCTTGGAGGCTACAGGGGGGAGTTCACCCCTCCACTTT.

The chain has TRBV6-5 and TRBJ1-2; 10 nucleotides align to TRBD1. With V trimmed by 8 bases and J by 4 bases, 4 bases remained unmatched. The germline gives CDR1 MNHEY, CDR2 SVGAGI. This CDR3 is built from 13 residues. CDR3 region: CASGTGEGYGYTF. CDR3 nucleotide sequence: TGTGCCAGCGGGACAGGGGAGGGCTATGGCTACACCTTC.

This clone was counted a few times. The rearrangement links TRBV2 to TRBJ2-7, with 9 bases identical to TRBD1. Trimming removed 6 bases from V and 6 bases from J; junction bases left unmatched: 9. The CDR3 covers 14 residues. Germline CDR1 SNHLY, CDR2 FYNNEI. CDR3 sequence reads: CASSRDRASGEQYF. In DNA, the CDR3 is TGTGCCAGCAGCCGGGACAGGGCGTCTGGCGAGCAGTACTTC.

The chain uses TRBV7-9 and TRBJ2-5; D not resolved. In germline, CDR1 is SEHNR, CDR2 FQNEAQ (reference sequence). This CDR3 comprises 16 residues. The V end lost 1 base, the J end lost 0 bases, and 12 bases lay between the germline ends. CDR3 sequence reads: CASSLVGNGYQETQYF. The CDR3 DNA follows: TGTGCCAGCAGCTTAGTAGGTAACGGGTACCAAGAGACCCAGTACTTC.

V is TRBV6-1 and J is TRBJ2-7; D ambiguous. With 7 bases removed from V and 0 bases from J, the gap between germline ends came to 16 bases. The CDR3 totals 15 residues. Germline V gives CDR1 MNHNS, CDR2 SASEGT. The CDR3 region has the DNA TGTGCCAGCACCCCGGAGCCGGGTATCTCCTACGAGCAGTACTTC. Translating gives CASTPEPGISYEQYF.

The chain employs TRBV21-1 and TRBJ2-2; the DNA was not compared with TRBD2, the D call given in the table. TRBV21-1 is an annotated pseudogene. This CDR3 is 12 amino acids long. This CDR3 reads CASSASSPELFF. The CDR3 DNA sequence: TGTGCCAGCAGCGCCTCTAGTCCGGAGCTGTTTTTT.

The chain uses TRBV28 and TRBJ2-1, with 10 bases aligning to TRBD2. V shed 7 bases and J 0 bases; nucleotides not matched to a gene: 3. CDR1 is MDHEN and CDR2 is SYDVKM in the germline V gene. This CDR3 contains 15 residues. CDR3 loop: CASKGLASSYNEQFF. CDR3 DNA sequence: TGTGCCAGCAAGGGACTAGCGAGCTCCTACAATGAGCAGTTCTTC.

The chain recombines TRBV21-1 with TRBJ2-1; the tabulated D call, TRBD1, remains unverified against the DNA. TRBV21-1 is recorded as a pseudogene. The CDR3 extends over 18 amino acids. CDR3: CASSKEGPGKRAYNEQFF. CDR3 DNA: TGTGCCAGCAGCAAAGAGGGGCCAGGGAAGAGAGCATACAATGAGCAGTTCTTC.

This clone appeared a single time. The chain employs TRBV27 and TRBJ2-7; 12 positions agree with TRBD2. Germline loops: CDR1 MNHEY, CDR2 SMNVEV (reference sequence). The CDR3 is 15 residues long. V was pared by 8 bases and J by 0 bases, with 5 bases of the junction left unmatched. CDR3 loop: CASRTSGKSSYEQYF. DNA for the CDR3: TGTGCCAGCCGGACTAGCGGGAAGAGCTCCTACGAGCAGTACTTC.